Listed here is a single T cell receptor (beta chain). This entry belongs to a study of blood T cell repertoires in COVID-19. The data were produced by immunoSEQ multiplex PCR, yet TCRdb's version contains in-frame clones alone and is incomplete. The sample lists over 140,000 clones; roughly 80% were seen once. CDR1 SGHRS and CDR2 YFSETQ come from the germline V gene. V was shortened by 3 bases and J by 5 bases, with 5 bases between the two germline ends. The CDR3 runs 11 residues. The chain recombines TRBV5-1 with TRBJ2-5; D uncertain. The clonotype originates from a woman aged 50 to 60 with active or convalescent COVID-19. What was sequenced was peripheral blood. The CDR3 nucleotides are TGCGCCAGCAGCTACTTGGAGACCCAGTACTTC. This gives the protein CASSYLETQYF.